This paragraph covers one TCR beta chain sequence. Its antigen is unknown. Per-base quality was not reported, and no clone a single base away is much larger than it. The germline V gene specifies SGHTA as CDR1 and FQGNSA as CDR2. The CDR3 runs 14 amino acids, cysteine and phenylalanine included. Only the CDR3 part of the read is kept: 42 bases, read in frame from the first base. Trimming takes 5 bases from V and 10 bases from J, and the germline ends sit 15 bases apart. Library method: RT-PCR. This sample was sequenced with a NextSeq 550. TCRdb applied fastp at Q25 and MiXCR to the public reads, then kept only in-frame beta chains. Rows are combined by CDR3 protein, so each entry shows the most common genes and DNA. Here the sample has approximately 98,000 distinct CDR3 sequences; approximately 35% occur a single time. The top ten clonotypes cover around 30% of the sample. The data are from a study of patients and donors after allogeneic stem cell transplantation (TCRdb year 2020).

The specimen sequenced was blood, either unsorted or a sorted T cell fraction (not recorded which). The chain was built from TRBV7-2 and TRBJ1-6; TRBD1 might be the D gene, on 5 matching bases. This clonotype originated in a human donor who was either an allogeneic HSCT recipient or a stem cell or donor lymphocyte infusion donor (not recorded which). It is not recorded whose cells these are; they may come from a transplant donor. The sequenced DNA: TGTGCCAGCAGCGTAGAGGGGAGGTGGTCACCCCTCCACTTT. Translated, it gives CASSVEGRWSPLHF.